These 26 T cell receptor beta chains came from one sample sequenced in a study of cytomegalovirus exposure and HLA in healthy donors. This PCR relied on a set of 60 Vbeta primers and 13 Jbeta primers. The data were produced by immunoSEQ multiplex PCR, yet TCRdb's version contains in-frame clones alone and is incomplete. This sample has around 200,000 clones; 75% to 90% occur once, and the top ten carry under 0.75%. What was sequenced was PBMCs. These receptors all come from a boy aged 5-17 years in good health and CMV-seronegative.

V usage is TRBV4-2 and J usage is TRBJ1-1; TRBD1 is a possible D gene (5 bases). The V gene's germline CDR1 is LGHNA and CDR2 YNFKEQ. The CDR3 consists of 14 residues. With 0 bases removed from V and 1 base from J, the gap between germline ends came to 6 bases. CDR3 amino acids: CASSQEGGNTEAFF. Here the CDR3 DNA reads TGTGCCAGCAGCCAAGAGGGGGGGAACACTGAAGCTTTCTTT.

V and J are TRBV27 and TRBJ2-7; 9 bases are shared with TRBD2. Losses at the gene ends were 8 bases for V and 2 bases for J; bases not matched to a gene: 13. This CDR3 contains 16 residues. CDR1 is MNHEY, CDR2 SMNVEV, per germline (reference sequence). CDR3 sequence (DNA): TGTGCCAGCTCGGATGCTAGCGGGACAATCCCCTACGAGCAGTACTTC. This sequence encodes CASSDASGTIPYEQYF.

This clone came up a few times. One end of the junction fails to match germline, which may point to a read error. The chain combines TRBV10-3 with TRBJ2-1, with TRBD2 matching 11 bases. This CDR3 is built from 17 residues. Germline CDR1 is ENHRY and CDR2 is SYGVKD. The CDR3 DNA is TGTGCCATCAGGGAGTCTAGCGGGGGGATAACCTACAATGAGCAGTTCTTC. Its protein product is CAIRESSGGITYNEQFF.

The gene calls are TRBV7-3 and TRBJ2-3, with 10 bases fitting TRBD1. V trimming: 4 bases; J trimming: 5 bases; junction bases outside the gene matches: 3. CDR3 length: 14 residues. Germline-derived CDR1 and CDR2 are SGHTA and FQGTGA. CDR3 in amino acids: CASSSGTGEDTQYF. The CDR3 nucleotides are TGTGCCAGCAGCTCCGGGACAGGGGAAGATACGCAGTATTTT.

The chain couples TRBV5-1 to TRBJ1-1, with TRBD1 matching over 7 bases. Germline assignment: CDR1 SGHRS and CDR2 YFSETQ. This CDR3 has 15 residues. V shed 0 bases and J 6 bases; nucleotides not matched to a gene: 8. The CDR3 DNA sequence: TGCGCCAGCAGCTTGGGACAGGGCCCGGCGGCTGAAGCTTTCTTT. It encodes CASSLGQGPAAEAFF.

This clone appeared once. The rearrangement links TRBV19 to TRBJ2-7; a weak D match, TRBD1 (6 bases). Looked up from germline, CDR1 is LNHDA and CDR2 is SQIVND (reference sequence). V was shortened by 4 bases and J by 4 bases, with 11 bases between the two germline ends. The CDR3 is 13 amino acids. Written as DNA, the CDR3 is TGTGCCAGTAGTAGCACAGGGTCGTACGAGCAGTACTTC. It translates to CASSSTGSYEQYF.

The DNA for the CDR3 is TGTGCCAGCAGCACAGGGTCTTGGGGCTACACCTTC. It encodes CASSTGSWGYTF. The V call is TRBV5-4, the J call TRBJ1-2, with D possibly being TRBD1 (6 bases). V shed 4 bases and J shed 8 bases, with 12 bases lying between them. Germline loops: CDR1 SGHNT, CDR2 YYREEE (reference sequence). The CDR3 runs to 12 residues.

The gene calls are TRBV29-1 and TRBJ1-2, with no clear D. The CDR3 is made up of 9 amino acids. Germline CDR1 is SQVTM and CDR2 is ANQGSEA. V gave up 3 bases and J gave up 9 bases, with 5 bases separating them. CDR3 in DNA: TGCAGCGTTGATCTAAGCTACACCTTC. Encoded protein: CSVDLSYTF.

The chain uses TRBV7-8 and TRBJ2-7, with TRBD2 identical over 8 bases. Trimming cost V 1 base and J 7 bases; bases outside gene matches: 0. CDR1 and CDR2 (germline): SGHVS, FQNEAQ. The CDR3 totals 12 residues. The CDR3 spells CASSLVAGEQYF. The CDR3 region has the DNA TGTGCCAGCAGCTTAGTAGCGGGGGAGCAGTACTTC. The entire variable domain, with the rest obtained from reference TRBV7-8 and TRBJ2-7, is as follows: GAGVSQSPRYKVAKRGQDVALRCDPISGHVSLFWYQQALGQGPEFLTYFQNEAQLDKSGLPSDRFFAERPEGSVSTLKIQRTQQEDSAVYLCASSLVAGEQYFGPGTRLTVT.

The genes are TRBV28 and TRBJ2-3; 13 bases fit TRBD2. V gave up 5 bases and J gave up 6 bases; unmatched junction bases: 8. Germline CDR1 MDHEN, CDR2 SYDVKM. CDR3 length equals 16 residues. The CDR3 loop is CASSTGTSGIKDTQYF. The CDR3 region has the DNA TGTGCCAGCAGTACCGGGACTAGCGGGATTAAGGATACGCAGTATTTT. Full variable domain (missing parts from reference TRBV28 and TRBJ2-3): DVKVTQSSRYLVKRTGEKVFLECVQDMDHENMFWYRQDPGLGLRLIYFSYDVKMKEKGDIPEGYSVSREKKERFSLILESASTNQTSMYLCASSTGTSGIKDTQYFGPGTRLTVL.

The J gene is TRBJ2-2, the V gene TRBV13; a weak D match, TRBD1 (6 bases). The germline gives CDR1 PRHDT, CDR2 FYEKMQ (reference sequence). V was pared by 5 bases and J by 3 bases, with 13 bases between. This CDR3 contains 15 residues. In DNA, the CDR3 is TGTGCCAGCAGCCCGATGACAGGTTACACCGGGGAGCTGTTTTTT. Translating gives CASSPMTGYTGELFF.

This clone was recorded a few times. V and J are TRBV20-1 and TRBJ2-7, with unresolved D. The CDR3 extends over 11 amino acids. V lost 2 bases and J 7 bases, leaving 9 bases between the germline ends. Germline CDR1 and CDR2: DFQATT and SNEGSKA (reference sequence). This CDR3 is CSARSAVEQYF. The CDR3 DNA is TGCAGTGCTAGATCCGCGGTGGAGCAGTACTTC.

This clone was picked up one time. The V call is TRBV12-5, the J call TRBJ2-6; D gene uncertain. Trimming pared 2 bases from V and 0 bases from J, leaving 8 bases between. CDR3 length: 16 amino acids. Germline V gene data show CDR1 as LGHNT and CDR2 as FRNRAP. CDR3 in amino acids: CASGLPFSSGANVLTF. The DNA for the CDR3 is TGTGCTAGTGGTTTGCCCTTTAGCTCTGGGGCCAACGTCCTGACTTTC.

The CDR3 nucleotides are TGTGCCAGCAGTAGCGGGGATTACAATGAGCAGTTCTTC. It translates to CASSSGDYNEQFF. This chain uses TRBV9 with TRBJ2-1; 8 bases map to TRBD2. CDR1 and CDR2 (germline): SGDLS, YYNGEE. The CDR3 has 13 residues. V was pared by 5 bases and J by 4 bases, with 2 bases of the junction left unmatched. Full variable domain (rest looked up from reference TRBV9 and TRBJ2-1): DSGVTQTPKHLITATGQRVTLRCSPRSGDLSVYWYQQSLDQGLQFLIQYYNGEERAKGNILERFSAQQFPDLHSELNLSSLELGDSALYFCASSSGDYNEQFFGPGTRLTVL.

The chain employs TRBV19 and TRBJ1-2; unclear D gene. CDR1 and CDR2 (germline): LNHDA, SQIVND (reference sequence). The V gene lost 3 bases and the J gene lost 4 bases, with 15 bases spanning the gap. This CDR3 contains 15 residues. CDR3 protein: CASSMSGGSAYGYTF. The CDR3 DNA reads as TGTGCCAGTAGTATGTCCGGAGGTTCCGCCTATGGCTACACCTTC.

The chain employs TRBV7-6 and TRBJ1-1; 9 bases are a match to TRBD1. With V trimmed by 4 bases and J by 7 bases, 4 bases remained unmatched. The germline CDR1 and CDR2 sequences are SGHVS and FNYEAQ. There are 13 residues in the CDR3. The CDR3 nucleotides are TGTGCCAGCAGCTCCCGGGACAGGGTTGAAGCTTTCTTT. Protein: CASSSRDRVEAFF.

The rearrangement joins TRBV25-1 to TRBJ1-1; D is possibly TRBD1 (6 bases). Trimming removed 5 bases from V and 0 bases from J, with 13 bases in between. This CDR3 is 15 amino acids long. The germline gives CDR1 MGHDK, CDR2 SYGVNS. CDR3 nucleotides: TGTGCCAGCAGTCCCGGACAGTTGATGAACACTGAAGCTTTCTTT. Protein sequence: CASSPGQLMNTEAFF. Complete variable domain (other parts from reference TRBV25-1 and TRBJ1-1): EADIYQTPRYLVIGTGKKITLECSQTMGHDKMYWYQQDPGMELHLIHYSYGVNSTEKGDLSSESTVSRIRTEHFPLTLESARPSHTSQYLCASSPGQLMNTEAFFGQGTRLTVV.

This clone was observed a few times. The chain links TRBV5-4 to TRBJ1-1, with D tentatively TRBD1 (6 bases). Germline CDR1 reads SGHNT; CDR2 reads YYREEE (reference sequence). CDR3 length: 13 residues. Trimming removed 9 bases at V and 3 bases at J, with 15 bases between. The CDR3 loop reads CANHRDLDTEAFF. In nucleotides, the CDR3 is TGTGCCAACCACAGGGACCTCGACACTGAAGCTTTCTTT.

This rearrangement joins TRBV6-5 to TRBJ1-2; 7 nucleotides align to TRBD1. The CDR3 runs 16 residues. V lost 2 bases and J lost 4; bases outside the gene matches: 10. Germline V lookup: CDR1 MNHEY, CDR2 SVGAGI. CDR3 sequence reads: CASSYEWDSKFYGYTF. The CDR3 coding sequence is TGTGCCAGCAGTTACGAATGGGACAGCAAATTCTATGGCTACACCTTC.

The V call is TRBV30, the J call TRBJ1-2, with D possibly TRBD1 on 6 matching bases. CDR3 size: 14 residues. Trimming took off 3 bases at V and 2 bases at J, with 13 bases between the two ends. CDR1 and CDR2 (germline): GTSNPN, SVGIG (reference sequence). The CDR3 DNA sequence: TGTGCCTGGAGGACGGCGGGGGGCAACTATGGCTACACCTTC. This sequence encodes CAWRTAGGNYGYTF.

This chain uses TRBV9 with TRBJ1-3, with TRBD1 as a possible D gene (6 bases). The germline gives CDR1 SGDLS, CDR2 YYNGEE. The CDR3 runs to 15 residues. V gave up 4 bases and J gave up 4 bases, with 15 bases separating them. DNA of the CDR3: TGTGCCAGCAGCCTTGCAGGGGTGCAGGGAAACACCATATATTTT. Translation: CASSLAGVQGNTIYF.

The chain uses TRBV7-2 and TRBJ2-3; perhaps TRBD2 as D (6 bases). CDR3 length equals 17 residues. Germline loops: CDR1 SGHTA, CDR2 FQGNSA. V was pared by 0 bases and J by 4 bases, with 17 bases between. This chain's CDR3 is CASSLAGPGTGADTQYF. The CDR3 nucleotides are TGTGCCAGCAGCTTAGCGGGCCCCGGAACGGGAGCAGATACGCAGTATTTT.

The V gene is TRBV7-2, the J gene TRBJ2-7, with 11 positions matching TRBD2. This CDR3 comprises 15 residues. The germline CDR1 and CDR2 sequences are SGHTA and FQGNSA. V gave up 4 bases and J gave up 3 bases; unmatched junction bases: 5. The CDR3 region is CASSSGTSGFYEQYF. The CDR3 DNA is TGTGCCAGCAGCTCGGGGACTAGCGGATTCTACGAGCAGTACTTC.

The CDR3 nucleotides are TGCGCCAGCAGCTTCAACAGGGCCTACGAGCAGTACTTC. It encodes CASSFNRAYEQYF. This sequence joins TRBV5-1 and TRBJ2-7; the D gene is possibly TRBD1 (6 bases). Germline loops: CDR1 SGHRS, CDR2 YFSETQ. Between the trimmed V and J ends, which lost 2 bases and 2 bases, there was a span of 8 bases. The CDR3 is made up of 13 amino acids.

The CDR3 spells CASSEDRGPSYEQYF. The CDR3 region has the DNA TGTGCCAGCAGCGAGGACAGGGGTCCCTCCTACGAGCAGTACTTC. The chain employs TRBV2 and TRBJ2-7, with 9 bases aligning to TRBD1. The germline CDR1 and CDR2 sequences are SNHLY and FYNNEI. The CDR3 is 15 amino acids. V dropped 6 bases and J dropped 0; count of bases not matched to a gene: 6.

This chain links TRBV4-3 with TRBJ1-2; 7 bases match TRBD1. V gave up 2 bases and J gave up 4 bases; unmatched junction bases: 16. The CDR3 has 18 residues. CDR1 and CDR2 (germline): LGHNA, YSLEER. CDR3 DNA sequence: TGCGCCAGCAGCCAATTTAGACAGGGCTACGAGGCTAGCTATGGCTACACCTTC. It specifies CASSQFRQGYEASYGYTF.